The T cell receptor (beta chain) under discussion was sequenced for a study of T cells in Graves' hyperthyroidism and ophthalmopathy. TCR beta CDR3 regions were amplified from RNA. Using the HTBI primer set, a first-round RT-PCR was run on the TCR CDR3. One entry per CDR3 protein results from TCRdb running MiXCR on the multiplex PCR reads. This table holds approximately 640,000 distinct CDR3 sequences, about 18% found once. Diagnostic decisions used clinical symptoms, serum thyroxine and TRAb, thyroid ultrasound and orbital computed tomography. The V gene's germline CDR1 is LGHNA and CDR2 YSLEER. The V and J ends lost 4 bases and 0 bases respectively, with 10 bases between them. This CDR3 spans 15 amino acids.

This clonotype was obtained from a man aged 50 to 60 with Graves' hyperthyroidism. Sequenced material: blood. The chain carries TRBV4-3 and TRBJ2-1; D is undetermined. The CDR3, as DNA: TGCGCCAGCAGCCCATCTCTTAACTCCTACAATGAGCAGTTCTTC. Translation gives CASSPSLNSYNEQFF.